The T cell receptor (beta chain) under discussion was sequenced for a study of shared clonotypes between healthy human individuals. Germline loops: CDR1 LNHDA, CDR2 SQIVND (reference sequence). The V gene lost 1 base and the J gene lost 1 base, with 7 bases spanning the gap. The length of the CDR3 is 14 residues. Assay: immunoSEQ multiplex PCR; the TCRdb copy retains only in-frame clones and omits some. The profile shows around 600,000 clones, about 95% of them singletons. CD45RO-negative cells were positively selected for CCR7, leaving out terminally differentiated effector memory CD45RA+ cells. The sequenced sample consisted of naive CD8+ T cells sorted from blood. The V call is TRBV19, the J call TRBJ2-5; no clear D. The receptor was isolated from a woman between 25 and 40 years old in good health. The CDR3 region is CASSIAQTQETQYF. As DNA, the CDR3 is TGTGCCAGTAGTATAGCCCAAACCCAAGAGACCCAGTACTTC.